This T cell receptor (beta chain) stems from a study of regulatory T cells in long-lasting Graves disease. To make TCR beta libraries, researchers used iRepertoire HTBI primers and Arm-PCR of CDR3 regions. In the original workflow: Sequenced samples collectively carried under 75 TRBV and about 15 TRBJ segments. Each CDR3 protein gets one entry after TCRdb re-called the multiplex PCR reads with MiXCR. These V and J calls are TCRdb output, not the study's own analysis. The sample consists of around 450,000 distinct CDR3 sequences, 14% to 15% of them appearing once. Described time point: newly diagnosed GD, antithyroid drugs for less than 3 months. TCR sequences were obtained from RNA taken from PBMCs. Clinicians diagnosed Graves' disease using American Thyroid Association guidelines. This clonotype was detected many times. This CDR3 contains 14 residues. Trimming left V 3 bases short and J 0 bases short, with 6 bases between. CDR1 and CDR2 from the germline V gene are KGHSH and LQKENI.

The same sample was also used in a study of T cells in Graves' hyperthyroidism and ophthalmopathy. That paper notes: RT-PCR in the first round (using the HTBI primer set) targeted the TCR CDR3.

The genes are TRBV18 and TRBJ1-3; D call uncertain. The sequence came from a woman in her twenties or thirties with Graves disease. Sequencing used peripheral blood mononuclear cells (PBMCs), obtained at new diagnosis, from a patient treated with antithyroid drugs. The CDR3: CASSPKNSGNTIYF. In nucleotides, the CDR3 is TGTGCCAGCTCACCGAAAAACTCTGGAAACACCATATATTTT.